The source of this T cell receptor beta chain is a study of graft-versus-host responses after intestinal transplantation. The wider study: Anti-thymocyte globulin was used for induction in all recipients, who then took tacrolimus and steroids for approximately 3 years. General observations from the study: The marrow of recipients harbored GvH clones, and ileum or blood showed some of them first.

Details on this clone: Antigen: not known.

Produced via immunoSEQ multiplex PCR; TCRdb's table is partial and in-frame only. The sample consists of 80,000 to 95,000 clones, around 89% of them appearing once. CDR1 and CDR2 (germline): MNHEY, SVGAGI. The CDR3 runs 10 residues. The receptor was isolated from a human donor who was the organ donor for an intestinal transplant. Sample: unstimulated CD4+ T cells sorted from spleen or lymph node cells, taken before transplant. V usage is TRBV6-5 and J usage is TRBJ1-2; D call uncertain. The CDR3 region is CVSGDYGYTF. The CDR3 DNA reads as TGTGTATCCGGGGACTATGGCTACACCTTC.